Below are 15 T cell receptor beta chains sequenced from a single sample in a study of cytomegalovirus exposure and HLA in healthy donors. The study ran its PCR with 60 Vbeta and 13 Jbeta primers. Some clones are missing from TCRdb's copy, which holds only in-frame ones; the method was immunoSEQ multiplex PCR. The table lists around 130,000 clones, about 86% of them singletons, with roughly 2.4% in the top ten. The sample was PBMCs. The receptors derive from a woman in her 40s in good health and CMV-seronegative.

The CDR3: CAWSWGRSLGNTEAFF. The CDR3 DNA reads as TGTGCCTGGAGTTGGGGGAGGAGTCTCGGGAACACTGAAGCTTTCTTT. This chain joins TRBV30 and TRBJ1-1, with D tentatively TRBD1 (5 bases). The length of the CDR3 is 16 residues. V gave up 2 bases and J gave up 1 base, with 17 bases separating them. Germline lookup yields CDR1 GTSNPN and CDR2 SVGIG (reference sequence).

This chain joins TRBV27 and TRBJ2-1; TRBD2 aligns across 13 bases. After removal of 5 bases from V and 9 bases from J, the junction contained 7 bases not matched to a gene. The CDR3 is made up of 15 amino acids. Germline values: CDR1 MNHEY, CDR2 SMNVEV (reference sequence). The CDR3 sequence: CASSQGLAGVSEQFF. CDR3 nucleotides: TGTGCCAGCAGTCAAGGACTAGCGGGAGTCAGTGAGCAGTTCTTC.

V and J are TRBV5-6 and TRBJ2-1, with 14 bases matching TRBD2. The germline CDR1 and CDR2 sequences are SGHDT and YYEEEE. The CDR3 consists of 14 residues. V was clipped by 4 bases and J by 15 bases; unmatched bases: 9. CDR3 in amino acids: CASSRVTSGGALFF. As DNA, the CDR3 is TGTGCCAGCAGCCGGGTGACTAGCGGGGGGGCTCTGTTCTTC.

The chain carries TRBV4-3 and TRBJ2-1, with a tentative D call TRBD2 (5 bases). CDR3 length: 14 amino acids. Germline loops: CDR1 LGHNA, CDR2 YSLEER. V lost 1 base and J lost 8, with 12 bases in between. The CDR3 region has the DNA TGCGCCAGCAGCCAAGGGCACTATAGCGATGAGCAGTTCTTC. Protein sequence: CASSQGHYSDEQFF.

The J gene is TRBJ2-5, the V gene TRBV7-9; TRBD2 aligns across 11 bases. V shed 3 bases, J shed 5 bases, and the junction held 2 bases outside the gene matches. CDR1 and CDR2 from the germline V gene are SEHNR and FQNEAQ (reference sequence). The CDR3 has 14 residues. DNA of the CDR3: TGTGCCAGCAGCTTTACTAGCGGGGGCGAGACCCAGTACTTC. This translates into CASSFTSGGETQYF.

The rearrangement uses TRBV7-6 and TRBJ2-7, with a tentative D call TRBD1 (5 bases). There are 13 residues in the CDR3. V was trimmed by 4 bases and J by 6 bases, leaving 13 bases between them. Germline CDR1 reads SGHVS; CDR2 reads FNYEAQ. This CDR3 reads CASSSPRGGEQYF. For the CDR3, the DNA is TGTGCCAGCAGCTCACCAAGGGGTGGCGAGCAGTACTTC.

This clone showed up just once. The chain carries TRBV5-1 and TRBJ2-5; maybe TRBD1 (5 bases). The CDR3 runs to 13 residues. Germline values: CDR1 SGHRS, CDR2 YFSETQ. V lost 0 bases and J lost 4, with 7 bases in between. The CDR3 here is CASSLAQGETQYF. In nucleotides, the CDR3 is TGCGCCAGCAGCTTGGCCCAGGGAGAGACCCAGTACTTC. The full variable domain, in which reference TRBV5-1 and TRBJ2-5 provide the parts outside the CDR3, is KAGVTQTPRYLIKTRGQQVTLSCSPISGHRSVSWYQQTPGQGLQFLFEYFSETQRNKGNFPGRFSGRQFSNSRSEMNVSTLELGDSALYLCASSLAQGETQYFGPGTRLLVL.

This chain's CDR3 is CASSESGRQPQHF. As DNA, the CDR3 is TGTGCCAGCAGTGAGTCCGGTCGACAGCCCCAGCATTTT. This chain links TRBV2 with TRBJ1-5; D gene ambiguous. This CDR3 contains 13 residues. The V gene's germline CDR1 is SNHLY and CDR2 FYNNEI. V was clipped by 3 bases and J by 7 bases, with 10 bases between them.

The sample holds one count of this clone. The V gene is TRBV28, the J gene TRBJ1-2; 10 nucleotides match TRBD1. The CDR3 runs to 16 residues. From germline, CDR1 is MDHEN and CDR2 SYDVKM. With 3 bases clipped from V and 6 bases from J, the junction kept 10 bases outside the gene matches. In nucleotides, the CDR3 is TGTGCCAGCAGTTTCTTTCATTACGGACAGGGGGATGGCTACACCTTC. This gives the protein CASSFFHYGQGDGYTF.

The chain is built from TRBV19 and TRBJ1-1; TRBD1 agrees at 9 bases. J gave up 5 bases and V 3 bases, and 10 bases lay outside the gene matches. The CDR3 sequence is 16 residues long. Germline V gene lookup returns CDR1 LNHDA and CDR2 SQIVND (reference sequence). DNA of the CDR3: TGTGCCAGTAGTATGAGCTGGACAGGGGTGGTGACTGAAGCTTTCTTT. It is translated as CASSMSWTGVVTEAFF.

This chain uses TRBV28 with TRBJ2-7, with 11 nucleotides matching TRBD1. This CDR3 has 13 residues. CDR1 and CDR2 from the germline V gene are MDHEN and SYDVKM. With 10 bases clipped from V and 7 bases from J, the junction kept 9 bases outside the gene matches. The CDR3 DNA reads as TGTGCCACGAAGGGACAGGGGGGTAGTGAGCAGTACTTC. Its protein product is CATKGQGGSEQYF. Full variable domain (rest looked up from reference TRBV28 and TRBJ2-7): DVKVTQSSRYLVKRTGEKVFLECVQDMDHENMFWYRQDPGLGLRLIYFSYDVKMKEKGDIPEGYSVSREKKERFSLILESASTNQTSMYLCATKGQGGSEQYFGPGTRLTVT.

This CDR3 reads CASSLAVGTGHYSGNTIYF. CDR3 nucleotide sequence: TGCGCCAGCAGCTTGGCCGTAGGGACAGGGCATTACTCTGGAAACACCATATATTTT. This chain joins TRBV5-1 and TRBJ1-3, with 9 positions matching TRBD1. From germline, CDR1 is SGHRS and CDR2 YFSETQ. V lost 0 bases, J lost 0 bases, and 10 bases stayed unmatched. The CDR3 consists of 19 residues.

V usage is TRBV7-9 and J usage is TRBJ1-1; D may be TRBD1 (6 bases). This CDR3 region has 14 residues. Germline V gives CDR1 SEHNR, CDR2 FQNEAQ (reference sequence). V lost 2 bases to trimming and J lost 2 bases, with 9 bases between them. The CDR3: CASSLSGDNTEAFF. Here the CDR3 DNA reads TGTGCCAGCAGCTTATCAGGGGATAACACTGAAGCTTTCTTT. Full variable domain (missing parts from reference TRBV7-9 and TRBJ1-1): DTGVSQNPRHKITKRGQNVTFRCDPISEHNRLYWYRQTLGQGPEFLTYFQNEAQLEKSRLLSDRFSAERPKGSFSTLEIQRTEQGDSAMYLCASSLSGDNTEAFFGQGTRLTVV.

This clone was seen a single time. The J gene is TRBJ2-1, the V gene TRBV9, with 10 bases identical to TRBD2. Germline CDR1 reads SGDLS; CDR2 reads YYNGEE. This CDR3 contains 16 residues. The V segment lost 4 bases and the J segment 7 bases; nucleotides outside the gene matches: 11. The CDR3: CASSPHSAGGNNEQFF. The CDR3 DNA reads TGTGCCAGCAGCCCCCACTCAGCGGGAGGGAATAATGAGCAGTTCTTC.

The chain is built from TRBV5-6 and TRBJ2-5; weak D call: TRBD2 (6 bases). V was pared by 4 bases and J by 2 bases, with 15 bases between. CDR1 SGHDT and CDR2 YYEEEE come from the germline V gene. The CDR3 has 15 amino acids. DNA for the CDR3: TGTGCCAGCAGCCTCCGGAGGGGCCCACAAGAGACCCAGTACTTC. The encoded protein is CASSLRRGPQETQYF.